These 16 T cell receptor beta chains came from one sample sequenced in a study of cytomegalovirus exposure and HLA in healthy donors. Libraries were prepared by immunoSEQ multiplex PCR; TCRdb keeps only in-frame clonotypes and omits some of them. Here the sample spans roughly 200,000 clones, more than 75% being singletons. Source material: PBMCs. These receptors came from a man aged 30-40 years in good health and CMV-seropositive.

The rearrangement links TRBV5-1 to TRBJ2-5; D possibly uses TRBD1 or TRBD2 (5 bases each). V lost 4 bases, J lost 5 bases, and 9 bases lay in between. The CDR3 consists of 12 residues. Germline CDR1 and CDR2: SGHRS and YFSETQ. The CDR3 is CASSRDGETQYF. CDR3 in DNA: TGCGCCAGCAGCCGGGACGGGGAGACCCAGTACTTC.

The chain recombines TRBV4-1 with TRBJ1-4, with D uncertain. Trimming took 3 bases from V and 8 from J, leaving 10 bases between them. CDR1 MGHRA and CDR2 YSYEKL come from the germline V gene. The CDR3 runs to 13 residues. CDR3 sequence (DNA): TGCGCCAGCAGCCACCTCATGGGGGAAAAACTGTTTTTT. This sequence encodes CASSHLMGEKLFF.

The chain links TRBV6-8 to TRBJ1-6; perhaps TRBD1 as D (6 bases). Germline-derived CDR1 and CDR2 are MNHGY and SAAAGT. V shed 5 bases and J shed 0 bases, with 14 bases lying between them. This CDR3 comprises 17 residues. This CDR3 is CASSRTVGSSYNSPLHF. The CDR3 DNA reads as TGTGCCAGCAGTCGGACAGTAGGGAGCTCCTATAATTCACCCCTCCACTTT.

The chain has TRBV7-2 and TRBJ2-7, with a weak D call TRBD2 (6 bases). There are 16 residues in the CDR3. Trimming took off 6 bases at V and 2 bases at J, with 20 bases between the two ends. CDR1 is SGHTA, CDR2 FQGNSA, per germline. CDR3 DNA sequence: TGTGCCAGCAGTCCCGAAAGAGGGAGGCATCCCTACGAGCAGTACTTC. Amino acids: CASSPERGRHPYEQYF.

This rearrangement joins TRBV29-1 to TRBJ2-7; TRBD1 is a possible D gene (5 bases). Trimming removed 6 bases from V and 1 base from J, with 13 bases in between. CDR1 SQVTM and CDR2 ANQGSEA come from the germline V gene. This CDR3 contains 13 residues. This CDR3 reads CSVQGQESYEQYF. CDR3 nucleotide sequence: TGCAGCGTCCAGGGCCAAGAGTCCTACGAGCAGTACTTC.

The V gene is TRBV7-9, the J gene TRBJ2-1; 8 nucleotides match TRBD2. V dropped 4 bases and J dropped 1; count of bases not matched to a gene: 6. There are 16 residues in the CDR3. CDR1 is SEHNR and CDR2 is FQNEAQ in the germline V gene (reference sequence). For the CDR3, the DNA is TGTGCCAGCAGCTCGTGGACTAGCCTTTCCTACAATGAGCAGTTCTTC. It specifies CASSSWTSLSYNEQFF.

The gene calls are TRBV5-4 and TRBJ2-1, with no clear D. V shed 0 bases and J shed 7 bases, with 2 bases lying between them. Germline V CDR1 and CDR2: SGHNT, YYREEE (reference sequence). The CDR3 runs to 11 residues. CDR3 nucleotides: TGTGCCAGCAGCTTGGAGAATGAGCAGTTCTTC. Translating it yields CASSLENEQFF.

This chain connects TRBV7-2 to TRBJ2-5, with D possibly TRBD1 on 5 matching bases. V dropped 5 bases and J dropped 2 bases, with 18 bases sitting between them. The CDR3 is 16 residues long. Germline V gene lookup returns CDR1 SGHTA and CDR2 FQGNSA. The CDR3 protein is CASSTTWATGQETQYF. CDR3 sequence (DNA): TGTGCCAGCAGCACCACCTGGGCAACAGGTCAAGAGACCCAGTACTTC. The variable domain in full, completed from reference TRBV7-2 and TRBJ2-5, reads GAGVSQSPSNKVTEKGKDVELRCDPISGHTALYWYRQSLGQGLEFLIYFQGNSAPDKSGLPSDRFSAERTGGSVSTLTIQRTQQEDSAVYLCASSTTWATGQETQYFGPGTRLLVL.

The rearrangement links TRBV20-1 to TRBJ2-5, with a weak D call TRBD2 (6 bases). The CDR3 is 11 amino acids. Germline V gene sequence: CDR1 DFQATT, CDR2 SNEGSKA (reference sequence). In nucleotides, the CDR3 is TGCACCCCGCGGGGATTAGAGACCCAGTACTTC. This gives the protein CTPRGLETQYF.

This chain joins TRBV5-1 and TRBJ1-2; D gene ambiguous. Per the germline V gene, CDR1 is SGHRS and CDR2 is YFSETQ. V was pared by 4 bases and J by 5 bases, with 24 bases between. The CDR3 length is 17 residues. CDR3: CASSDEAGVPTVYGYTF. The CDR3 region has the DNA TGCGCCAGCAGCGACGAAGCCGGTGTCCCCACTGTTTATGGCTACACCTTC.

The chain couples TRBV7-3 to TRBJ2-1; 8 bases map to TRBD2. V gave up 2 bases and J gave up 6 bases; unmatched junction bases: 6. CDR1 SGHTA and CDR2 FQGTGA come from the germline V gene. This CDR3 has 15 residues. The CDR3 sequence is CASSLYGTSLNEQFF. In nucleotides, the CDR3 is TGTGCCAGCAGCTTATATGGGACTAGTCTCAATGAGCAGTTCTTC.

The chain joins TRBV29-1 to TRBJ1-4; TRBD1 is a possible D gene (5 bases). This CDR3 spans 13 amino acids. The germline V gene encodes CDR1 SQVTM and CDR2 ANQGSEA. Trimming shortened V by 4 bases and J by 7 bases, and 13 bases separated the two germline ends. The CDR3: CSVAWQGAEKLFF. CDR3 in DNA: TGCAGCGTTGCATGGCAGGGAGCTGAAAAACTGTTTTTT. Full variable domain (missing parts from reference TRBV29-1 and TRBJ1-4): SAVISQKPSRDICQRGTSLTIQCQVDSQVTMMFWYRQQPGQSLTLIATANQGSEATYESGFVIDKFPISRPNLTFSTLTVSNMSPEDSSIYLCSVAWQGAEKLFFGSGTQLSVL.

The chain couples TRBV29-1 to TRBJ2-7; 8 bases fit TRBD2. J lost 1 base, V lost 2 bases, and 7 bases had no gene match. Germline-derived CDR1 and CDR2 are SQVTM and ANQGSEA. The CDR3 extends over 15 amino acids. The CDR3 is CSVEPGGGGSYEQYF. The CDR3 DNA reads TGCAGCGTTGAACCGGGCGGCGGGGGGTCCTACGAGCAGTACTTC.

J is TRBJ2-5 and V is TRBV28; D gene uncertain. This CDR3 region has 17 residues. The germline V gene encodes CDR1 MDHEN and CDR2 SYDVKM. V was cut by 6 bases and J by 5 bases, with 25 bases left in between. This CDR3 reads CASSRVGNALQRETQYF. The CDR3 region has the DNA TGTGCCAGCAGCCGGGTCGGCAACGCCTTACAGAGGGAGACCCAGTACTTC. The full variable domain, in which reference TRBV28 and TRBJ2-5 provide the parts outside the CDR3, is DVKVTQSSRYLVKRTGEKVFLECVQDMDHENMFWYRQDPGLGLRLIYFSYDVKMKEKGDIPEGYSVSREKKERFSLILESASTNQTSMYLCASSRVGNALQRETQYFGPGTRLLVL.

The gene calls are TRBV4-1 and TRBJ1-1; tentative D call: TRBD1 (6 bases). Trimming left V 0 bases short and J 6 bases short, with 14 bases between. Per germline, CDR1 MGHRA and CDR2 YSYEKL. The CDR3 is made up of 15 amino acids. CDR3 bases: TGCGCCAGCAGCCAAGAGACAGGCGGCGTAGCTGAAGCTTTCTTT. It translates to CASSQETGGVAEAFF.

The chain couples TRBV7-2 to TRBJ2-7, with no clear D. This CDR3 is built from 16 residues. Germline assignment: CDR1 SGHTA and CDR2 FQGNSA. Deletions cut 4 bases from V and 0 bases from J, with 16 bases between. The CDR3, as DNA: TGTGCCAGCAGCTCCTCTGGGCATCTTACCTCCTACGAGCAGTACTTC. Translated, it gives CASSSSGHLTSYEQYF.